Listed here is a single T cell receptor beta chain. Its antigen is unidentified. This sample stems from a study of blood T cells in healthy people across ages. Study-level findings and limits: Naive T cell percentage and TCR beta diversity correlated strongly. Diversity estimated from one million T cells was considered an underestimate. Since the PBMCs were unsorted, naive and antigen-experienced cells could not be conclusively compared.

The CDR3 covers 16 residues. Germline CDR1 is MNHEY and CDR2 is SVGEGT. Between the trimmed V and J ends, which lost 2 bases and 2 bases, there was a span of 16 bases. A sample-barcoded 5' primer and a J-beta primer mix were used in a second PCR of roughly 6 to 11 cycles. Any given sample supplied a minimum of 3 million CDR3-containing paired-end reads. Using its own MiXCR run on the 5' RACE reads, TCRdb lists one record per CDR3 protein. The data hold 580,000 or so distinct CDR3 sequences, with more than 45% observed a single time. This TCR was sampled from a man at least 80 years old in good health. The genes are TRBV6-2 or TRBV6-3 and TRBJ2-7; possibly TRBD2 for D (6 bases). The sample consisted of blood. CDR3: CASSYQTRVGTYEQYF. CDR3 DNA sequence: TGTGCCAGCAGTTACCAGACTAGAGTGGGGACCTACGAGCAGTACTTC.